A single sample gave rise to the 17 T cell receptor beta chains below, sequenced in a study of post-analysis software for immune sequencing data (dated by TCRdb to between 2014 and 2016). This specimen's time point label, per the study, means: second blood draw from one MS patient after hematopoietic stem cell transplantation. The receptor library was made with PCR. TCRdb names Illumina HiSeq 2500 as the instrument used. To reduce PCR and sequencing biases, unique molecular identifiers were incorporated into the TCR beta cDNA libraries. TCRdb ran its own pipeline on the public reads, namely fastp trimming at Q25 and MiXCR clone calling, and kept in-frame beta chains. When rows share a CDR3 protein, they turn into one entry using the most common DNA and genes. The sample table shows about 160,000 distinct CDR3 sequences, and roughly 40% are seen once. Together, the top ten hold 25% to 35% of the sample.

The sequencing here drew on blood, taken after autologous hematopoietic stem cell transplantation. The receptor source for this set is a girl aged 10-17 years with multiple sclerosis. Donor details come from another sample of the same person, matched by shared clones.

This chain connects TRBV4-1 to TRBJ2-2; 7 bases agree with TRBD2. Trimming cost V 0 bases and J 3 bases; bases outside gene matches: 7. This CDR3 contains 17 residues. Germline V CDR1 and CDR2: MGHRA, YSYEKL. The CDR3 loop reads CASSQDRLAAHTGELFF. In DNA, the CDR3 is TGCGCCAGCAGCCAAGATCGTCTAGCGGCTCACACCGGGGAGCTGTTTTTT.

This clonotype was counted only a few times. The chain links TRBV5-5 to TRBJ2-5; D is ambiguous. Per germline, CDR1 SGHKS and CDR2 YYEKEE (reference sequence). The V gene lost 1 base and the J gene lost 7 bases, with 11 bases spanning the gap. The length of the CDR3 is 13 residues. As DNA, the CDR3 is TGTGCCAGCAGCTTGACGGCCACGGGGACCCAGTACTTC. Its translation is CASSLTATGTQYF. The full variable domain, rest sourced from reference TRBV5-5 and TRBJ2-5, is DAGVTQSPTHLIKTRGQQVTLRCSPISGHKSVSWYQQVLGQGPQFIFQYYEKEERGRGNFPDRFSARQFPNYSSELNVNALLLGDSALYLCASSLTATGTQYFGPGTRLLVL.

This clonotype was detected many times. The gene calls are TRBV10-3 and TRBJ2-7, with D perhaps matching TRBD1 (6 bases). The CDR3 runs 12 residues. Trimming shortened V by 9 bases and J by 4 bases, and 13 bases separated the two germline ends. CDR1 and CDR2 (germline): ENHRY, SYGVKD. CDR3 residues: CAIRTDSYEQYF. In DNA, the CDR3 is TGTGCCATACGGACAGATAGTTACGAGCAGTACTTC.

In the case of this clonotype: Possible read error: a much larger clone is one base away. The V gene is TRBV20-1, the J gene TRBJ2-5, with TRBD2 matching 14 bases. Gene TRBJ2-7 matches the end of the DNA better, so the J call may be wrong. Germline V lookup: CDR1 DFQATT, CDR2 SNEGSKA (reference sequence). CDR3 size: 16 residues. DNA of the CDR3: TGCAGTGCTAAAACAAGGACTAGCGGGAGGTGGTACGAGCAGTACTTC. This encodes CSAKTRTSGRWYEQYF.

The chain joins TRBV7-2 to TRBJ2-1, with 8 nucleotides matching TRBD2. CDR1 SGHTA and CDR2 FQGNSA come from the germline V gene. The CDR3 consists of 14 residues. V gave up 6 bases and J gave up 4 bases; unmatched junction bases: 5. The CDR3 DNA follows: TGTGCCAGCAGGAGCGGGAGAGATTACAATGAGCAGTTCTTC. This sequence encodes CASRSGRDYNEQFF.

V usage is TRBV20-1 and J usage is TRBJ2-1; 10 nucleotides align to TRBD2. V trimming: 4 bases; J trimming: 2 bases; junction bases outside the gene matches: 5. The CDR3 totals 15 residues. Per germline, CDR1 DFQATT and CDR2 SNEGSKA (reference sequence). The CDR3, as DNA: TGCAGTGCTATGCTAGCGGGAGTAACCTACAATGAGCAGTTCTTC. Translation gives CSAMLAGVTYNEQFF.

Of note for this clonotype: Possible read error: a much larger clone is one base away. The chain carries TRBV9 and TRBJ2-6; 7 bases line up with TRBD1. CDR1 is SGDLS, CDR2 YYNGEE, per germline. Trimming removed 0 bases from V and 0 bases from J; junction bases left unmatched: 6. The CDR3 runs to 18 residues. CDR3 sequence: CASSVEGGCYSGANVLTF. The CDR3 bases are TGTGCCAGCAGCGTAGAAGGGGGCTGTTACTCTGGGGCCAACGTCCTGACTTTC.

About this clonotype itself: At one end, the junction sequence differs from germline, possibly due to a read error. The chain uses TRBV12-3 or TRBV12-4 and TRBJ2-1; 9 nucleotides line up with TRBD2. This CDR3 is 15 amino acids long. CDR3 DNA: TGTGCCAGCAGTTTAAGTAGCGGGAGAGCATATGAGCAGTTCTTT. Encoded protein: CASSLSSGRAYEQFF.

The chain uses TRBV7-2 and TRBJ2-1, with a tentative D call TRBD1 (5 bases). Trimming left V 4 bases short and J 8 bases short, with 9 bases between. The CDR3 runs 12 residues. Germline values: CDR1 SGHTA, CDR2 FQGNSA. In nucleotides, the CDR3 is TGTGCCAGCAGCTCACAGGTCTATGAGCAGTTCTTC. The encoded protein is CASSSQVYEQFF. Filled out from reference TRBV7-2 and TRBJ2-1, the complete variable domain reads GAGVSQSPSNKVTEKGKDVELRCDPISGHTALYWYRQSLGQGLEFLIYFQGNSAPDKSGLPSDRFSAERTGGSVSTLTIQRTQQEDSAVYLCASSSQVYEQFFGPGTRLTVL.

This clonotype was observed many times. This sequence joins TRBV6-1 and TRBJ2-5; D possibly corresponds to TRBD2 (5 bases). Trimming removed 6 bases from V and 12 bases from J, with 17 bases in between. CDR1 is MNHNS, CDR2 SASEGT, per germline. This CDR3 comprises 12 residues. For the CDR3, the DNA is TGTGCCAGCAGCGGACTGTCTTCGGCGGAGTACTTC. Its protein is CASSGLSSAEYF.

The rearrangement links TRBV6-1 to TRBJ2-5; perhaps TRBD1 as D (6 bases). The V end lost 2 bases, the J end lost 4 bases, and 11 bases lay between the germline ends. Germline assignment: CDR1 MNHNS and CDR2 SASEGT. The CDR3 is 14 amino acids. This CDR3 is CASSESGAPETQYF. The CDR3, as DNA: TGTGCCAGCAGTGAATCAGGGGCCCCAGAGACCCAGTACTTC.

This clonotype was detected only a few times. V usage is TRBV27 and J usage is TRBJ2-1; TRBD1 is a possible D gene (5 bases). This CDR3 contains 13 residues. V lost 2 bases and J 6 bases, leaving 8 bases between the germline ends. Germline CDR1 and CDR2: MNHEY and SMNVEV (reference sequence). The CDR3 reads CASSLQGSNEQFF. Written as DNA, the CDR3 is TGTGCCAGCAGTTTACAGGGTAGCAATGAGCAGTTCTTC.

The rearrangement uses TRBV3-1 and TRBJ2-1, with D hard to call. Between the trimmed V and J ends, which lost 0 bases and 5 bases, there was a span of 5 bases. The CDR3 totals 13 residues. Per germline, CDR1 LGHDT and CDR2 YNNKEL (reference sequence). The CDR3 nucleotides are TGTGCCAGCAGCCAAGACTCGGACAATGAGCAGTTCTTC. Translated, it gives CASSQDSDNEQFF.

This clonotype was found a few times. CDR3 in amino acids: CSAPGGITDTQYF. DNA for the CDR3: TGCAGTGCACCCGGGGGAATCACAGATACGCAGTATTTT. The chain joins TRBV20-1 to TRBJ2-3; a weak D match, TRBD2 (6 bases). V shed 6 bases and J shed 2 bases, with 12 bases lying between them. The CDR3 loop spans 13 amino acids. Looked up from germline, CDR1 is DFQATT and CDR2 is SNEGSKA (reference sequence).

This clonotype appeared once. The chain is built from TRBV11-1 and TRBJ2-1; D ambiguous. This CDR3 has 15 amino acids. The germline V and J ends were trimmed by 3 bases and 0 bases, with 9 bases remaining between them. Per the germline V gene, CDR1 is SGHAT and CDR2 is FQDESV (reference sequence). The CDR3 sequence is CASSLGIGSYNEQFF. As DNA, the CDR3 is TGTGCCAGCAGCTTGGGTATAGGCTCCTACAATGAGCAGTTCTTC.

This clonotype was seen only a few times. V and J are TRBV5-1 and TRBJ1-2; D may be TRBD1 (6 bases). Trimming took 4 bases from V and 10 from J, leaving 20 bases between them. CDR1 is SGHRS, CDR2 YFSETQ, per germline. The CDR3 consists of 14 residues. CDR3 sequence (DNA): TGCGCCAGCAGCGCCCAGGGGAATTTGGTCGACTACACCTTC. It encodes CASSAQGNLVDYTF. Complete variable domain (other parts from reference TRBV5-1 and TRBJ1-2): KAGVTQTPRYLIKTRGQQVTLSCSPISGHRSVSWYQQTPGQGLQFLFEYFSETQRNKGNFPGRFSGRQFSNSRSEMNVSTLELGDSALYLCASSAQGNLVDYTFGSGTRLTVV.

This clonotype appeared many times. V and J are TRBV29-1 and TRBJ2-1; 7 bases match TRBD2. Germline V gives CDR1 SQVTM, CDR2 ANQGSEA. There are 13 residues in the CDR3. V lost 5 bases to trimming and J lost 8 bases; unmatched junction nucleotides: 9. The CDR3: CSVRRTRIDEQFF. The DNA for the CDR3 is TGCAGCGTTAGGAGGACTAGAATCGATGAGCAGTTCTTC.